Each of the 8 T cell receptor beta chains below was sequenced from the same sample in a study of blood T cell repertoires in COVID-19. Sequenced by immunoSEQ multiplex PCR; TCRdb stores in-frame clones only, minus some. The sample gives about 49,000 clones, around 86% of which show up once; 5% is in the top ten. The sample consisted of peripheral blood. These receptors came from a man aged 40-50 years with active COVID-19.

CDR3 in DNA: TGTGCCAGCAGCGTAGCTACAGGGGGCTATGGCTACACCTTC. This codes for CASSVATGGYGYTF. V is TRBV9 and J is TRBJ1-2, with TRBD1 matching over 8 bases. This CDR3 has 14 residues. J lost 4 bases, V lost 0 bases, and 2 bases had no gene match. Per germline, CDR1 SGDLS and CDR2 YYNGEE. The full variable domain, rest sourced from reference TRBV9 and TRBJ1-2, is DSGVTQTPKHLITATGQRVTLRCSPRSGDLSVYWYQQSLDQGLQFLIQYYNGEERAKGNILERFSAQQFPDLHSELNLSSLELGDSALYFCASSVATGGYGYTFGSGTRLTVV.

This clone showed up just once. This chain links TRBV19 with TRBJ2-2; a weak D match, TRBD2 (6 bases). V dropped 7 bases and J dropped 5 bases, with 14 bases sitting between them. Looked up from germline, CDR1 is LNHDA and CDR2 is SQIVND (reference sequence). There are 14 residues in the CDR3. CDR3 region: CASNRGVLTGELFF. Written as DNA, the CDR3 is TGTGCCAGTAACCGCGGGGTCCTTACCGGGGAGCTGTTTTTT.

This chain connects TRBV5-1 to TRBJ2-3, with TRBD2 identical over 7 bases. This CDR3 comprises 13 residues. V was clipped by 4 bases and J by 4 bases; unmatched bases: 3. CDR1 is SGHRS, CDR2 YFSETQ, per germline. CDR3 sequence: CASSPTSPDTQYF. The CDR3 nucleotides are TGCGCCAGCAGCCCGACTAGCCCAGATACGCAGTATTTT.

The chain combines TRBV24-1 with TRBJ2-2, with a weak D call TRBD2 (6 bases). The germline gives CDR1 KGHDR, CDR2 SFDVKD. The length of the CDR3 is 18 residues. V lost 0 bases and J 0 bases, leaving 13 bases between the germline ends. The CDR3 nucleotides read TGTGCCACCAGTGATTTGGTGGCGGGGTACGCGAACACCGGGGAGCTGTTTTTT. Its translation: CATSDLVAGYANTGELFF.

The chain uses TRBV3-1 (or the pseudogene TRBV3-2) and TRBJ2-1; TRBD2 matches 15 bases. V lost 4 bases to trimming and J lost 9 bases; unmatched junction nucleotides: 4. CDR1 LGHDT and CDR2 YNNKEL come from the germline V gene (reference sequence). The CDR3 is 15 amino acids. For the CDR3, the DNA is TGTGCCAGCAGCCCTAGGACTAGCGGGAGGGCTGAGCAGTTCTTC. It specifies CASSPRTSGRAEQFF.

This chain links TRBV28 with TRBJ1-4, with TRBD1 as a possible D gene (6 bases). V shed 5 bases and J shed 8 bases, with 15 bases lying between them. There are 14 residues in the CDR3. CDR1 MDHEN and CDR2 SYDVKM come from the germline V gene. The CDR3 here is CASSTPGEWEKLFF. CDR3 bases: TGTGCCAGCAGTACCCCAGGGGAATGGGAAAAACTGTTTTTT.

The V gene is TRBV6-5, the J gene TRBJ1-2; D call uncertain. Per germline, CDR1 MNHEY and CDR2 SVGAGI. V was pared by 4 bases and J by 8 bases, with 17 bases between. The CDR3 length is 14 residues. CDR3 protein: CASSFGLRVGGYTF. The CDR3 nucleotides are TGTGCCAGCAGTTTTGGATTGCGGGTTGGCGGCTACACCTTC.

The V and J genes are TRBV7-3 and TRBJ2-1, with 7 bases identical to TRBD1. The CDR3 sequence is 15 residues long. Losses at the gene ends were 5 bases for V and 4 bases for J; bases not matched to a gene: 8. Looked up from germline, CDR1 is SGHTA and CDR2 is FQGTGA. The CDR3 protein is CASSGTAGVYNEQFF. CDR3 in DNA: TGTGCCAGCAGCGGGACAGCCGGGGTATACAATGAGCAGTTCTTC.